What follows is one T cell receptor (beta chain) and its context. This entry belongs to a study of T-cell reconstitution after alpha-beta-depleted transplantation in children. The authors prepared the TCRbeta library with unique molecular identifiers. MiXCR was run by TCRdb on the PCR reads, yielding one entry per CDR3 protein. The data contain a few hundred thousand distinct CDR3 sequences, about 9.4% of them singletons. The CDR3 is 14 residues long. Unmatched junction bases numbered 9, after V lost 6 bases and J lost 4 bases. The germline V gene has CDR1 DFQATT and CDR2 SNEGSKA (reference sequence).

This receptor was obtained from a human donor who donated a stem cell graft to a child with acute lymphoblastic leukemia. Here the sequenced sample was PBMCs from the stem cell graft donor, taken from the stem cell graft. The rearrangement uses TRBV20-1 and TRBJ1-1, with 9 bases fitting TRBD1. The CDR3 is CSAQHGTGLTEAFF. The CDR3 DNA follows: TGCAGTGCGCAGCATGGGACAGGGCTCACTGAAGCTTTCTTT.